These T cell receptor beta chains were read from a single sample in a study of OX40 agonist ivuxolimab in advanced cancers. Sequencing was performed with immunoSEQ multiplex PCR; in TCRdb, only in-frame clones are kept and a portion is missing. This sample has approximately 100,000 clones, with 90% found just once. The sample was CD4+ or CD8+ T cells sorted from blood, taken in a trial of the OX40 agonist ivuxolimab. The receptors shown here come from an adult with an advanced solid tumor such as melanoma, head and neck, liver or kidney cancer. The CDR3 runs from the conserved cysteine through the conserved F or W. Each record gives: J gene, D gene, clone size, V gene, CDR3 protein, CDR3 DNA. D genes are given only for firm matches. For some rows the clone size is stated as once, few or many, or as a class when expanded; others skip it.

TRBJ1-2 | NA | once | TRBV28 | CASSAAGDGYTF | TGTGCCAGCAGTGCCGCCGGTGATGGCTACACCTTC
TRBJ2-2 | TRBD2 | few | TRBV7-2 | CASSLAGTSFTGELFF | TGTGCCAGCAGCTTAGCCGGGACTAGTTTTACCGGGGAGCTGTTTTTT
TRBJ2-1 | NA | NA | TRBV7-9 | CASSSDLGLITYNEQFF | TGTGCCAGCAGCTCGGACCTAGGACTGATCACTTACAATGAGCAGTTCTTC
TRBJ1-1 | NA | NA | TRBV6-5 | CATRPGLPAAEAFF | TGTGCCACGCGACCGGGACTCCCTGCCGCTGAAGCTTTCTTT
TRBJ2-2 | TRBD2 | NA | TRBV11-2 | CASSLDLRAGRSGELFF | TGTGCCAGCAGCTTAGATCTCCGAGCGGGAAGGTCCGGGGAGCTGTTTTTT
TRBJ2-7 | TRBD2 | NA | TRBV7-6 | CASSLLGGAGGSEQYF | TGTGCCAGCAGCTTATTAGGGGGAGCGGGAGGGAGCGAGCAGTACTTC
TRBJ1-5 | NA | NA | TRBV2 | CASSEPPGMGNQPQHF | TGTGCCAGCAGTGAGCCGCCAGGGATGGGCAATCAGCCCCAGCATTTT
TRBJ2-3 | NA | NA | TRBV7-2 | CASTSGSTDTQYF | TGTGCCAGCACCTCTGGCAGCACAGATACGCAGTATTTT
TRBJ1-5 | NA | NA | TRBV7-2 | CASSLYVGQPQHF | TGTGCCAGCAGCTTATATGTCGGGCAGCCCCAGCATTTT
TRBJ2-7 | TRBD2 | NA | TRBV6-5 | CASSYGRGPSYEQYF | TGTGCCAGCAGTTACGGGAGGGGACCATCCTACGAGCAGTACTTC
TRBJ2-5 | NA | NA | TRBV5-5 | CASGDRTPYF | TGTGCCAGCGGGGACCGGACCCCGTACTTC
TRBJ1-3 | TRBD1 | once | TRBV2 | CASSAPGGGGNTIYF | TGTGCCAGCAGTGCCCCAGGGGGAGGCGGAAACACCATATATTTT
TRBJ2-7 | TRBD1 | NA | TRBV7-2 | CASSLGFSGTGINEQYF | TGTGCCAGCAGCTTAGGATTCTCCGGGACAGGGATTAACGAGCAGTACTTC
TRBJ2-7 | TRBD1 | NA | TRBV18 | CASSPRQGEYEQYF | TGTGCCAGCTCACCAAGACAGGGGGAGTACGAGCAGTACTTC
TRBJ2-2 | NA | NA | TRBV4-3 | CASSQDYTGELFF | TGCGCCAGCAGCCAAGATTACACCGGGGAGCTGTTTTTT
TRBJ1-5 | TRBD1 | NA | TRBV5-8 | CASSLIFGQGRRQPQHF | TGTGCCAGCAGCTTGATTTTCGGACAGGGGAGGCGGCAGCCCCAGCATTTT
TRBJ2-1 | TRBD1 | NA | TRBV2 | CASSADRGSYNEQFF | TGTGCCAGCAGTGCGGACAGGGGGTCCTACAATGAGCAGTTCTTC
TRBJ1-4 | TRBD1 | NA | TRBV7-2 | CASSYGTVNEKLFF | TGTGCCAGCAGTTACGGGACAGTTAATGAAAAACTGTTTTTT
TRBJ1-1 | NA | few | TRBV9 | CASSVDPQHTEAFF | TGTGCCAGCAGCGTAGACCCACAGCACACTGAAGCTTTCTTT
TRBJ1-2 | TRBD1 | NA | TRBV28 | CASGQPGGDGRGYGYTF | TGTGCCAGCGGGCAACCAGGGGGCGATGGTCGGGGATATGGCTACACCTTC
TRBJ2-6 | NA | NA | TRBV7-3 | CASSLSLAGANVLTF | TGTGCCAGCAGCTTAAGTTTGGCTGGGGCCAACGTCCTGACTTTC
TRBJ2-4 | NA | NA | TRBV9 | CASSSHGTLAKNIQYF | TGTGCCAGCAGCTCCCACGGGACTCTAGCCAAAAACATTCAGTACTTC
TRBJ2-1 | NA | NA | TRBV7-2 | CASSLGRQNYNEQFF | TGTGCCAGCAGCTTGGGTCGACAGAACTACAATGAGCAGTTCTTC
TRBJ2-5 | TRBD2 | NA | TRBV5-1 | CASSSGLVGETQYF | TGCGCCAGCAGCTCCGGACTAGTCGGAGAGACCCAGTACTTC
TRBJ2-2 | NA | NA | TRBV19 | CASSTAGAAAKLFF | TGTGCCAGTAGTACCGCAGGGGCCGCGGCGAAGCTGTTTTTT
TRBJ2-5 | NA | NA | TRBV7-9 | CASSPQGGQGETQYF | TGTGCCAGCAGCCCCCAGGGGGGGCAGGGTGAGACCCAGTACTTC
TRBJ1-6 | NA | NA | TRBV5-6 | CASSFGRSWYNSPLHF | TGTGCCAGCAGCTTCGGCAGGTCTTGGTATAATTCACCCCTCCACTTT
TRBJ2-1 | NA | NA | TRBV15 | CATSARLNNEQFF | TGTGCCACCAGCGCCCGACTGAACAATGAGCAGTTCTTC
TRBJ2-3 | TRBD2 | NA | TRBV7-3 | CASSLRSAGVDTQYF | TGTGCCAGCAGCTTAAGGTCCGCGGGAGTAGACACGCAGTATTTT
TRBJ1-5 | NA | NA | TRBV10-2 | CASGLGSNQPQHF | TGCGCCAGCGGCCTGGGGAGCAATCAGCCCCAGCATTTT
TRBJ2-1 | TRBD1 | NA | TRBV18 | CASSPEQGAYNEQFF | TGTGCCAGCTCACCGGAGCAGGGGGCCTACAATGAGCAGTTCTTC
TRBJ2-4 | TRBD1 | NA | TRBV28 | CASSFRQGAKNIQYF | TGTGCCAGCAGTTTCCGACAGGGAGCCAAAAACATTCAGTACTTC
TRBJ2-1 | TRBD2 | NA | TRBV18 | CASSQGGSSYNEQFF | TGTGCCAGCTCACAGGGCGGGAGCTCCTACAATGAGCAGTTCTTC
TRBJ1-5 | NA | NA | TRBV7-2 | CASSLYGELNQPQHF | TGTGCCAGCAGCTTATATGGGGAACTAAATCAGCCCCAGCATTTT
TRBJ1-2 | TRBD1 | NA | TRBV19 | CASRFSGTANYGYTF | TGTGCCAGTCGCTTTTCCGGGACAGCTAACTATGGCTACACCTTC
TRBJ2-5 | TRBD2 | NA | TRBV5-6 | CASSEGLAGAGQETQYF | TGTGCCAGCAGCGAGGGACTAGCGGGAGCGGGGCAAGAGACCCAGTACTTC
TRBJ2-5 | NA | NA | TRBV28 | CASSLRAPETQYF | TGTGCCAGCAGTTTGCGTGCTCCAGAGACCCAGTACTTC
TRBJ2-3 | NA | NA | TRBV5-1 | CASSQFSQGVSDTQYF | TGCGCCAGCAGCCAGTTTAGCCAGGGAGTTTCAGATACGCAGTATTTT
TRBJ2-2 | NA | NA | TRBV27 | CASSSRVGIGELFF | TGTGCCAGCAGTTCCAGGGTAGGGATCGGGGAGCTGTTTTTT
TRBJ2-5 | TRBD2 | NA | TRBV7-2 | CASSTYVVSGKETQYF | TGTGCCAGCAGTACCTACGTCGTTAGCGGGAAAGAGACCCAGTACTTC
TRBJ2-1 | NA | NA | TRBV25-1 | CASSEYIRRTNYNEQFF | TGTGCCAGCAGTGAATATATTCGGAGGACTAACTACAATGAGCAGTTCTTC
TRBJ2-2 | TRBD1 | NA | TRBV5-1 | CASSPGQGSTGELFF | TGCGCCAGCAGCCCCGGACAGGGAAGTACCGGGGAGCTGTTTTTT
TRBJ2-5 | TRBD2 | NA | TRBV19 | CASSLGLAGAKKETQYF | TGTGCCAGTAGTCTTGGACTAGCGGGAGCCAAAAAAGAGACCCAGTACTTC
TRBJ1-4 | NA | NA | TRBV7-9 | CASSLSTSDEKLFF | TGTGCCAGCAGCTTATCGACATCTGATGAAAAACTGTTTTTT
TRBJ2-1 | TRBD2 | once | TRBV14 | CASSPGTSGSEQFF | TGTGCCAGCAGCCCCGGGACTAGCGGGAGTGAGCAGTTCTTC
TRBJ1-2 | NA | NA | TRBV19 | CASSIAAYGYTF | TGTGCCAGTAGTATAGCCGCCTATGGCTACACCTTC
TRBJ1-3 | NA | NA | TRBV6-1 | CASSEWPGNTIYF | TGTGCCAGCAGTGAATGGCCTGGAAACACCATATATTTT
TRBJ2-1 | TRBD1 | NA | TRBV9 | CASSHHRDRGRGEQFF | TGTGCCAGCAGCCACCACCGGGACAGGGGGCGGGGTGAGCAGTTCTTC
TRBJ2-1 | NA | NA | TRBV7-2 | CASSLVGSRNEQFF | TGTGCCAGCAGCTTAGTGGGATCGCGCAATGAGCAGTTCTTC
TRBJ1-2 | NA | few | TRBV5-1 | CATRDSNYGYTF | TGCGCCACCCGGGACTCTAACTATGGCTACACCTTC